This T cell receptor beta chain appears in the sequencing data of a study of identical twins. TCRdb re-called the 5' RACE reads with MiXCR, one entry per CDR3 protein. The sample gives more than 1.5 million distinct CDR3 sequences, 25% to 35% of which show up once; approximately 0.25% is in the top ten. V lost 4 bases and J 2 bases, leaving 14 bases between the germline ends. There are 15 residues in the CDR3. The V gene's germline CDR1 is SGHKS and CDR2 YYEKEE (reference sequence). J is TRBJ2-3 and V is TRBV5-5; D is possibly TRBD1 (6 bases). Sequencing used cord blood. The TCR was taken from a newborn girl in good health. Here the CDR3 reads CASSHRDLYTDTQYF. The CDR3 DNA reads as TGTGCCAGCAGCCACAGGGATCTTTACACAGATACGCAGTATTTT.